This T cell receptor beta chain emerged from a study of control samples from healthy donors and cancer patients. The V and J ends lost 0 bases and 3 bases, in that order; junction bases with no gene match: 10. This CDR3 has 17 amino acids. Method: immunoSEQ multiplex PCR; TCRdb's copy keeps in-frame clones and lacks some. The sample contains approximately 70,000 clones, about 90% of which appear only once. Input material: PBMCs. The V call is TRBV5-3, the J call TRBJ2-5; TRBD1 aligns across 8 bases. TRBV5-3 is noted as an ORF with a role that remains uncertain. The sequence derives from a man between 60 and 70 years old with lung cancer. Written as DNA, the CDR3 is TGTGCCAGAAGCTTGGACAGGGGGAAGGAGAATGAAGAGACCCAGTACTTC. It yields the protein CARSLDRGKENEETQYF.